Detailed here is one TCR beta chain. The CDR3 totals 12 residues. Germline-derived CDR1 and CDR2 are SGHAT and FQNNGV. The V gene lost 5 bases and the J gene lost 4 bases, with 9 bases spanning the gap. The data were taken from a study of blood T cell repertoires in COVID-19. Turning to the study itself: Some COVID-19 samples were acute and others convalescent; all came from the United States, Italy and Spain. PBMCs, B-cell-depleted T cells, or T cells provided the cDNA or gDNA that made up the material.

Source study methods: Researchers report that nucleated cell counts were estimated from reference gene primer amplification. Assay: immunoSEQ multiplex PCR; the TCRdb copy retains only in-frame clones and omits some. The V and J calls and clone size were taken over from that table, and D and trimming were inferred from the DNA. Of fewer than 250,000 clones in the sample, 80% to 90% were seen once. Cohort assignment relied on participant-reported clinical history. V and J are TRBV11-2 and TRBJ2-7; the D gene is possibly TRBD2 (5 bases). The TCR sequence derives from a woman aged 40-49 years with acute COVID-19. Sequenced input: PBMCs or T cells enriched from blood (not recorded which). In nucleotides, the CDR3 is TGTGCCAGCAGCAGGAGAGGGTACGAGCAGTACTTC. This translates into CASSRRGYEQYF.